This passage covers 21 T cell receptor beta chains from one sample sequenced in a study of T cell changes during pregnancy in multiple sclerosis. Some clones are missing from TCRdb's copy, which holds only in-frame ones; the method was immunoSEQ multiplex PCR. This table holds roughly 56,000 clones, nearly 90% found once. Specimen: peripheral blood, collected in the first trimester of pregnancy. These receptors came from a female donor with multiple sclerosis, enrolled in a pregnancy study.

The gene calls are TRBV28 and TRBJ1-5, with a tentative D call TRBD1 (5 bases). Per the germline V gene, CDR1 is MDHEN and CDR2 is SYDVKM. The V gene lost 4 bases and the J gene lost 6 bases, with 10 bases spanning the gap. This CDR3 spans 13 amino acids. In nucleotides, the CDR3 is TGTGCCAGCAGTTCGGGGGTAGGTCAGCCCCAGCATTTT. Translated, it gives CASSSGVGQPQHF.

V gene TRBV6-5 combines with J gene TRBJ2-5; the match to TRBD2 covers 7 bases. After removal of 2 bases from V and 1 base from J, the junction contained 4 bases not matched to a gene. The V gene's germline CDR1 is MNHEY and CDR2 SVGAGI. The CDR3 runs to 15 residues. This CDR3 is CASSYLGGIQETQYF. The CDR3 region has the DNA TGTGCCAGCAGTTACCTGGGGGGGATCCAAGAGACCCAGTACTTC.

V is TRBV5-1 and J is TRBJ2-5, with a weak D call TRBD2 (7 bases). The CDR3 is 13 residues long. Trimming took off 5 bases at V and 5 bases at J, with 13 bases between the two ends. From germline, CDR1 is SGHRS and CDR2 YFSETQ. The CDR3 loop is CASRGGDRETQYF. The DNA of the CDR3 is TGCGCCAGCAGAGGGGGGGATCGGGAGACCCAGTACTTC.

J is TRBJ2-2 and V is TRBV30, with 8 positions matching TRBD1. The CDR3 is 15 residues long. J was trimmed by 0 bases and V by 2 bases; bases with no gene match: 2. Germline V gene lookup returns CDR1 GTSNPN and CDR2 SVGIG (reference sequence). CDR3 DNA sequence: TGTGCCTGGAGTCAACAGGGGGCGAACACCGGGGAGCTGTTTTTT. Amino acid sequence: CAWSQQGANTGELFF.

The chain couples TRBV30 to TRBJ2-3; 7 positions match TRBD2. The germline gives CDR1 GTSNPN, CDR2 SVGIG (reference sequence). J was trimmed by 5 bases and V by 0 bases; bases with no gene match: 5. The length of the CDR3 is 14 residues. CDR3 nucleotides: TGTGCCTGGAGTGTGGGGCTAGCGGAAGATACGCAGTATTTT. The encoded protein is CAWSVGLAEDTQYF.

The chain couples TRBV5-1 to TRBJ1-1; the match to TRBD1 covers 7 bases. This CDR3 is built from 13 residues. Trimming took 2 bases from V and 3 from J; bases not matched to a gene: 1. Germline V gene lookup returns CDR1 SGHRS and CDR2 YFSETQ. The CDR3 region has the DNA TGCGCCAGCAGCTTTACAGGGGACACTGAAGCTTTCTTT. The encoded protein is CASSFTGDTEAFF.

The chain has TRBV6-1 and TRBJ2-6; D is ambiguous. V shed 5 bases and J shed 0 bases, with 8 bases lying between them. The CDR3 sequence is 15 residues long. Germline-derived CDR1 and CDR2 are MNHNS and SASEGT. CDR3 protein: CASSPQSSGANVLTF. The DNA of the CDR3 is TGTGCCAGCAGTCCACAGTCCTCTGGGGCCAACGTCCTGACTTTC.

The CDR3 loop is CASSPGGGQPQHF. The DNA of the CDR3 is TGTGCCAGCTCACCAGGGGGCGGTCAGCCCCAGCATTTT. This chain joins TRBV18 and TRBJ1-5; tentatively, D is TRBD1 (6 bases). Germline CDR1 reads KGHSH; CDR2 reads LQKENI. This CDR3 is 13 amino acids long. V gave up 2 bases and J gave up 6 bases, with 8 bases separating them.

The CDR3 loop is CASSLWSIVRDVSYEQYF. Written as DNA, the CDR3 is TGTGCCAGCAGCTTATGGTCTATTGTGCGGGATGTCTCCTACGAGCAGTACTTC. The chain joins TRBV11-2 to TRBJ2-7; the D gene is possibly TRBD2 (6 bases). The CDR3 is 18 amino acids. CDR1 and CDR2 from the germline V gene are SGHAT and FQNNGV. Trimming removed 2 bases at V and 0 bases at J, with 20 bases between.

The J gene is TRBJ2-7, the V gene TRBV11-2; a possible D gene is TRBD1 (5 bases). The V and J ends lost 2 bases and 2 bases respectively, with 13 bases between them. Germline values: CDR1 SGHAT, CDR2 FQNNGV. This CDR3 has 15 amino acids. The DNA of the CDR3 is TGTGCCAGCAGCTTACAATGGCAGGGCGCCTACGAGCAGTACTTC. Translated, it gives CASSLQWQGAYEQYF.

This clone appeared once. This sequence joins TRBV4-3 and TRBJ2-1, with D maybe TRBD2 (6 bases). CDR1 and CDR2 (germline): LGHNA, YSLEER. The CDR3 totals 16 residues. V dropped 0 bases and J dropped 0 bases, with 9 bases sitting between them. CDR3 nucleotide sequence: TGCGCCAGCAGCCAAGATCGGGGGAGCTCCTACAATGAGCAGTTCTTC. Protein: CASSQDRGSSYNEQFF.

This chain joins TRBV28 and TRBJ2-7, with D perhaps matching TRBD2 (6 bases). CDR3 length equals 14 residues. Germline loops: CDR1 MDHEN, CDR2 SYDVKM. V was pared by 7 bases and J by 4 bases, with 17 bases between. CDR3 residues: CASKSGTSLYEQYF. The CDR3, as DNA: TGTGCCAGCAAATCTGGGACTTCCCTGTACGAGCAGTACTTC. Filled out from reference TRBV28 and TRBJ2-7, the complete variable domain reads DVKVTQSSRYLVKRTGEKVFLECVQDMDHENMFWYRQDPGLGLRLIYFSYDVKMKEKGDIPEGYSVSREKKERFSLILESASTNQTSMYLCASKSGTSLYEQYFGPGTRLTVT.

This clone was recorded once. This rearrangement joins TRBV5-1 to TRBJ2-1; 8 bases agree with TRBD2. Germline CDR1 SGHRS, CDR2 YFSETQ. The V and J ends lost 0 bases and 13 bases, in that order; junction bases with no gene match: 12. The CDR3 consists of 15 residues. The CDR3 spells CASSLAISSGLPQFF. The CDR3, as DNA: TGCGCCAGCAGCTTGGCCATCTCTAGCGGGTTGCCCCAGTTCTTC.

The V call is TRBV2, the J call TRBJ1-1; TRBD1 is a possible D gene (6 bases). The CDR3 is 15 residues long. The V and J ends lost 4 bases and 4 bases respectively, with 16 bases between them. The germline V gene encodes CDR1 SNHLY and CDR2 FYNNEI. CDR3 sequence: CASSATTTGITEAFF. For the CDR3, the DNA is TGTGCCAGCAGTGCAACTACTACAGGGATCACTGAAGCTTTCTTT.

The rearrangement uses TRBV29-1 and TRBJ2-2, with 8 bases lining up with TRBD2. Germline lookup yields CDR1 SQVTM and CDR2 ANQGSEA. CDR3 length: 18 amino acids. With 6 bases clipped from V and 1 base from J, the junction kept 16 bases outside the gene matches. CDR3 sequence reads: CSVKMRLLAGQNTGELFF. For the CDR3, the DNA is TGCAGCGTCAAGATGCGCTTGCTAGCGGGCCAGAACACCGGGGAGCTGTTTTTT.

Worth noting for this clone: Other DNA sequences in the same sample also yield this CDR3. The rearrangement links TRBV11-2 to TRBJ2-7, with 9 bases that match TRBD2. CDR3 length: 15 residues. The V gene end was trimmed by 4 bases and the J gene end by 1 base; junction bases not matched to a gene: 5. Germline CDR1 SGHAT, CDR2 FQNNGV. The CDR3 here is CASSSLAGRSYEQYF. Here the CDR3 DNA reads TGTGCCAGCAGCTCCCTAGCGGGAAGGTCCTACGAGCAGTACTTC.

V gene TRBV19 combines with J gene TRBJ2-1; 12 positions agree with TRBD2. The CDR3 has 14 amino acids. CDR1 and CDR2 (germline): LNHDA, SQIVND (reference sequence). Trimming cost V 8 bases and J 3 bases; bases outside gene matches: 2. Written as DNA, the CDR3 is TGTGCCAGTCGGACTAGCGGGATCTACAATGAGCAGTTCTTC. Translating it yields CASRTSGIYNEQFF. The whole variable domain, filled in from reference TRBV19 and TRBJ2-1, reads DGGITQSPKYLFRKEGQNVTLSCEQNLNHDAMYWYRQDPGQGLRLIYYSQIVNDFQKGDIAEGYSVSREKKESFPLTVTSAQKNPTAFYLCASRTSGIYNEQFFGPGTRLTVL.

The chain employs TRBV10-1 and TRBJ2-7; D perhaps matches TRBD2 (5 bases). The CDR3 is made up of 14 amino acids. In germline, CDR1 is WNHNN, CDR2 SYGVQD (reference sequence). Trimming removed 2 bases at V and 2 bases at J, with 10 bases between. The CDR3 sequence: CASSEGLGAYEQYF. The CDR3, as DNA: TGCGCCAGCAGTGAGGGACTGGGAGCCTACGAGCAGTACTTC.

J is TRBJ1-2 and V is TRBV5-1; D is undetermined. V lost 2 bases and J 5 bases, leaving 19 bases between the germline ends. Germline V lookup: CDR1 SGHRS, CDR2 YFSETQ. The CDR3 covers 16 residues. In DNA form, the CDR3 reads TGCGCCAGCAGCTTACTCCGGGTGATGATCAAATATGGCTACACCTTC. This encodes CASSLLRVMIKYGYTF. Supplemented by reference TRBV5-1 and TRBJ1-2, the full variable domain reads KAGVTQTPRYLIKTRGQQVTLSCSPISGHRSVSWYQQTPGQGLQFLFEYFSETQRNKGNFPGRFSGRQFSNSRSEMNVSTLELGDSALYLCASSLLRVMIKYGYTFGSGTRLTVV.

The chain employs TRBV10-3 and TRBJ2-3; 8 nucleotides agree with TRBD2. The CDR3 spans 15 residues. V lost 3 bases and J lost 4; bases outside the gene matches: 6. From germline, CDR1 is ENHRY and CDR2 SYGVKD. CDR3 in amino acids: CAISEAGVGPDTQYF. The CDR3 DNA sequence: TGTGCCATCAGTGAAGCGGGAGTGGGTCCAGATACGCAGTATTTT.

In DNA form, the CDR3 reads TGTGCCAGCAGTCCCCACCGGACAGGGGGCGACGAGCAGTACTTC. Amino acid sequence: CASSPHRTGGDEQYF. The gene calls are TRBV25-1 and TRBJ2-7; TRBD1 aligns across 11 bases. The CDR3 sequence is 15 residues long. The J segment lost 5 bases and the V segment lost 5 bases, leaving 8 bases of the junction unmatched. The germline gives CDR1 MGHDK, CDR2 SYGVNS.